The rows below give T cell receptor beta chains drawn from one sample of a study of beta chain features in type 1 diabetes. The table came from immunoSEQ multiplex PCR; TCRdb's copy has only in-frame clones and leaves some out. The data hold under 800,000 clones, with around 15% observed a single time. The source material was naive CD4+ T cells from blood. The receptors derive from a young man in good health. Both conserved end residues are trimmed from each CDR3. A D gene is named only where the DNA matches it firmly.

D	V	J	CDR3
TRBD2	TRBV4-1	TRBJ2-1	ASSPPSGIGWYEQF
.	TRBV20-1	TRBJ1-1	SAYLNTEAF
TRBD1	TRBV4-1	TRBJ2-1	ASSQEHRGIYNEQF
.	TRBV13	TRBJ1-1	ASSLHLLGSMNTEAF
.	TRBV13	TRBJ1-5	ASSLTGLGHSNQPQH
.	TRBV6-5	TRBJ2-7	ASIVMNEGIYEQY
.	TRBV28	TRBJ2-1	ASSLSGPSSYNEQF
.	TRBV29-1	TRBJ1-2	SADGLLGGYT
.	TRBV6-6	TRBJ1-5	ASSYLGISNQPQH
TRBD2	TRBV12-5	TRBJ2-3	ASALPSGRLADTQY
.	TRBV5-4	TRBJ2-4	ASSMAGAANIQY
.	TRBV5-1	TRBJ2-7	ASLRQGHPYLSYEQY
TRBD2	TRBV6-1	TRBJ2-1	ASSEQAGLYNEQF
.	TRBV5-4	TRBJ2-3	ASSLAGVRYTDTQY
TRBD1	TRBV6-5	TRBJ2-7	ASSYRQGGPYEQY
TRBD2	TRBV5-4	TRBJ2-7	ASSLGLAEHYEQY
TRBD2	TRBV25-1	TRBJ2-5	ASSAIAGGFRETQY
.	TRBV7-2	TRBJ1-5	ASSFRPNQPQH
TRBD2	TRBV18	TRBJ2-2	ASSQTSGRFTGELF
.	TRBV15	TRBJ2-2	ATSAGANTGELF
.	TRBV4-1	TRBJ1-5	ASSQDWRVNQPQH
.	TRBV7-2	TRBJ2-1	ASSPHGTSYNEQF
.	TRBV7-8	TRBJ2-3	ASSLVTGTDTQY
.	TRBV30	TRBJ2-7	AWRGLPTAAYEQY
TRBD1	TRBV4-2	TRBJ2-4	ASSQAGARGQNIQY
.	TRBV28	TRBJ2-3	GVRGDTDTQY
.	TRBV29-1	TRBJ1-2	SVEKANYGYT
TRBD1	TRBV11-2	TRBJ2-7	ASSLRTGVWYEQY
.	TRBV9	TRBJ2-3	ASSPAPLSGPTDTQY
.	TRBV9	TRBJ2-7	ASSADDRFLYEQY
.	TRBV18	TRBJ2-5	ASSLADQETQY
.	TRBV7-2	TRBJ2-1	ASSPDRSSYNEQF
.	TRBV2	TRBJ2-3	ASSEPGAPTDTQY
.	TRBV5-1	TRBJ1-2	ASSLPSGLYGYT
.	TRBV18	TRBJ1-5	ASSPQGVYSNQPQH
.	TRBV6-5	TRBJ1-4	ATGGAANEKLF
.	TRBV11-2	TRBJ2-5	ASSSINAETQY
.	TRBV9	TRBJ2-2	ASSADQSTGELF
.	TRBV30	TRBJ2-3	AWSPNTDTQY
.	TRBV6-1	TRBJ2-7	ASIGKEQY
.	TRBV7-9	TRBJ1-4	ASSQDRRTNEKLF
TRBD1	TRBV18	TRBJ1-1	ASSLGQGIGTEAF
TRBD1	TRBV13	TRBJ2-2	ASSKDRGWTGELF
.	TRBV7-6	TRBJ2-1	ASSRAGPSSYNEQF